Ten or more counts support the clone carrying this T cell receptor beta chain. No antigen is known for it. This specimen belongs to a study of T cells in Graves' hyperthyroidism and ophthalmopathy. On the study more broadly: Peripheral blood was obtained at initial diagnosis, preceding any treatment.

Uncontrolled infection, other autoimmune disease, pregnancy or lactation barred patients from enrollment. Amplified TCR beta CDR3 regions derived from RNA transcripts. Initially, a first-round RT-PCR of the TCR CDR3 employed the HTBI primer set. In TCRdb, the multiplex PCR reads were re-called with MiXCR into one record per CDR3 protein. This sample has 350,000 or so distinct CDR3 sequences, with around 18% found just once. Findings and limits, study-wide: Ophthalmopathy prediction by the model preceded onset by a median roughly 6.3 months.

The CDR3 is 17 amino acids. Trimming removed 1 base from V and 2 bases from J; junction bases left unmatched: 8. The source is a woman between 40 and 50 years old with Graves' ophthalmopathy. The specimen sequenced was blood. The V gene is TRBV12-3 or TRBV12-4, the J gene TRBJ1-5; TRBD1 aligns across 7 bases. The CDR3 sequence: CASSLGDRAGGNQPQHF. Written as DNA, the CDR3 is TGTGCCAGCAGTTTAGGTGACAGGGCAGGAGGCAATCAGCCCCAGCATTTT.